The clone carrying this T cell receptor beta chain was counted only a few times. Each TCR beta cDNA library carried unique molecular identifiers. TCRdb fed the PCR reads into MiXCR, producing one record per CDR3 protein. The sample lists about 160,000 distinct CDR3 sequences; 36% were seen once. This sample is part of a study of post-analysis software for immune sequencing data. The sequence was collected from a girl aged 5 to 17 with multiple sclerosis. Sequenced material: blood, taken after autologous hematopoietic stem cell transplantation.

The CDR3 bases are TGCGCCAGCAGCCTGAGAGGCGGGACCTCCCTTAAGGCTTACGAGCAGTACTTC. It is translated as CASSLRGGTSLKAYEQYF. The chain is built from TRBV5-1 and TRBJ2-7, with a weak D call TRBD2 (6 bases). The CDR3 is 18 amino acids. With 4 bases removed from V and 4 bases from J, the gap between germline ends came to 27 bases. Germline V gene lookup returns CDR1 SGHRS and CDR2 YFSETQ.